The clone carrying this T cell receptor beta chain has only a few counts. For the second PCR, which ran for roughly 6 to 12 cycles, a sample-barcoded 5' primer and a J-beta primer mix were used. One entry per CDR3 protein results from TCRdb running MiXCR on the 5' RACE reads. The table has roughly 800,000 distinct CDR3 sequences, roughly 24% seen once; the top ten hold 2.5% to 3.5%. Germline CDR1 MNHEY, CDR2 SVGAGI. Trimming took off 2 bases at V and 2 bases at J, with 9 bases between the two ends. This CDR3 has 14 amino acids. The data derive from a study of blood T cells in healthy people across ages. The sample was also linked to a second study, of T cells of mothers and their children.

Sequencing was performed on blood. The chain carries TRBV6-5 and TRBJ2-5; D gene uncertain. The TCR was taken from a boy aged 5-17 years in good health. In DNA, the CDR3 is TGTGCCAGCAGTTACGGCCCCCGACAAGAGACCCAGTACTTC. Translating it yields CASSYGPRQETQYF.